This T cell receptor (beta chain) stems from a study of shared clonotypes between healthy human individuals. The germline CDR1 and CDR2 sequences are SGDLS and YYNGEE. This CDR3 is built from 18 residues. With 0 bases removed from V and 0 bases from J, the gap between germline ends came to 18 bases. Several immunoSEQ 96-well plates shared each subset's DNA, each plate a replicate. Some clones are missing from TCRdb's copy, which holds only in-frame ones; the method was immunoSEQ multiplex PCR. The sample has roughly 1,600,000 clones, 97% to 99% seen once. The rearrangement links TRBV9 to TRBJ1-1; D perhaps matches TRBD1 (5 bases). This clonotype was obtained from a man aged 30 to 39 in good health. Sequenced input: naive CD4+ T cells sorted from blood. As for subset: CD45RA+ positively selected. The CDR3 loop is CASSVVVLGQTLNTEAFF. Here the CDR3 DNA reads TGTGCCAGCAGCGTAGTGGTTTTGGGGCAGACCCTGAACACTGAAGCTTTCTTT.